This T cell receptor beta chain was recovered during a study of cytomegalovirus exposure and HLA in healthy donors. Study in general: The 120 validation repertoires were reported in a later analysis to have been generated on the same platform as the 666 first-cohort repertoires.

Looked up from germline, CDR1 is SGHTS and CDR2 is YDEGEE. This CDR3 is 13 amino acids long. The assay was immunoSEQ multiplex PCR, and TCRdb's table has in-frame clones only and misses some. The sample consists of more than 110,000 clones, around 88% of them appearing once. This receptor was obtained from a woman younger than 35 in good health and CMV-seropositive. This sequence joins TRBV5-8 and TRBJ1-4; 9 bases fit TRBD1. Input material: PBMCs. CDR3 loop: CGGRDRDNEKLFF. In DNA, the CDR3 is TGTGGCGGCCGGGACAGGGATAATGAAAAACTGTTTTTT.